This T cell receptor (beta chain) appears in the sequencing data of a study of vaccination effects on CD4 cells after COVID-19. Study conclusions and caveats: Marked clonal contraction was seen late after vaccination (in both infection- and vaccine-induced clones).

As to this clone: Its target is unknown.

Antigen-specific CD4+ T cells expanded by the ViraFEST assay with viral peptide pools were then sequenced. Between days 10 and 11 of culture, CD4+ T cells were separated out. BNT162b2 vaccine or mRNA-1273 vaccine was given to participants in two doses. The culture medium for approximately 1.9 million PBMC per well included roughly 10 IU/ml IL-2 and 8.5 to 10 ug/ml peptides. TCRdb's table, derived via immunoSEQ multiplex PCR, lists solely in-frame clones and lacks some. The sample gives around 69,000 clones, around two thirds of which show up once; less than 2% is in the top ten. Sequencing was performed on CD4+ T cells from PBMCs cultured with HCoV-229E spike peptides, taken after COVID-19 vaccination. The receptor was isolated from a human donor who received a COVID-19 vaccine.

The CDR3 region is CASSPPGGLRTGELFF. For the CDR3, the DNA is TGTGCCAGCAGCCCCCCAGGGGGCCTCAGAACCGGGGAGCTGTTTTTT. The chain employs TRBV7-9 and TRBJ2-2; 8 positions agree with TRBD1. Germline V CDR1 and CDR2: SEHNR, FQNEAQ (reference sequence). The CDR3 is 16 amino acids. J was trimmed by 5 bases and V by 5 bases; bases with no gene match: 10.